This TCR beta chain was documented in a study of tumor-infiltrating lymphocytes in primary liver carcinoma. Many counts were recorded for this clonotype. No antigen is known for it. Given the absence of the conserved phenylalanine or tryptophan at the CDR3 end, a read error is likely. Whole-study results and caveats: Tumors significantly exceeded blood in top-250-clone fraction (p = 0.039).

Starting material for RNA and DNA co-extraction consisted of about 17-30 mg of unsorted bulk tissue. Synthesis of TCR beta cDNA was carried out from 500 ng total RNA with a constant-region primer. Each TCR beta library was derived from three nested multiplex PCR rounds that employed slightly modified ARM-PCR. The study ran its first two PCR rounds for roughly 11 cycles each, using TRBV1-TRBV30 forward primers and a C-beta reverse primer. MiXCR, run by TCRdb on the multiplex PCR reads, gives a single entry per CDR3 protein. The sample includes under 45,000 distinct CDR3 sequences, roughly four fifths of them seen just once. The CDR3 is made up of 17 amino acids. Germline CDR1 and CDR2: SGHAT and FQDESV (reference sequence). The junction had 11 bases not matched to a gene; V was cut back by 3 bases and J by 4 bases.

The source material was liver tumor tissue from sampling region 4. Subset of the sample: tumor region T4, right-lateral pole. This sequence joins TRBV11-1 and TRBJ2-4; TRBD2 aligns across 8 bases. This clonotype was obtained from a man in his forties or fifties with primary liver carcinoma and hepatitis B virus infection. DNA of the CDR3: TGTGCCAGCAGCTTTCCCGGGACTAGTGGGACTAAAAACATTCAGTACATC. Its protein product is CASSFPGTSGTKNIQYI.